One sample yielded the 19 T cell receptor beta chains listed below, sequenced in a study of beta chain features in type 1 diabetes (dated by TCRdb to the late 2010s). What the study reported, not specific to this receptor: In all four CD4+ subsets, TCRB CDR3 length was moderately but significantly shorter in type 1 diabetes patients.

Preparation of the library involved the immunoSEQ multiplex PCR assay. The entire amount of isolated RNA was reverse transcribed using the High Capacity cDNA Reverse Transcription Kit, so the sequenced TCRB transcripts were expressed ones. TCRdb stores this immuneACCESS table with in-frame sequences only. Part of the clones is absent; in the studies checked, under half of the shortfall reflects unresolved V genes, and no reason is known for the rest. In all, the sample holds roughly 330,000 clones, and approximately 12% of those were seen once. The top ten clones comprise over 0.014% of the sample. These receptors are not linked to any known antigen. Material for sequencing was naive CD4+ T cells from blood. The meaning of the sample's cell subset or site label: true naive CD4+ T cells. The source of these receptors is a woman between 18 and 30 years old with type 1 diabetes.

The rearrangement links TRBV7-3 to TRBJ2-1, with D possibly being TRBD1 (5 bases). This CDR3 has 13 amino acids. The germline V gene has CDR1 SGHTA and CDR2 FQGTGA. V dropped 6 bases and J dropped 5 bases, with 11 bases sitting between them. The CDR3 is CASSRGQDNEQFF. CDR3 sequence (DNA): TGTGCCAGCAGTCGAGGACAAGACAATGAGCAGTTCTTC. Full variable domain (remainder filled in from reference TRBV7-3 and TRBJ2-1): GAGVSQTPSNKVTEKGKYVELRCDPISGHTALYWYRQSLGQGPEFLIYFQGTGAADDSGLPNDRFFAVRPEGSVSTLKIQRTERGDSAVYLCASSRGQDNEQFFGPGTRLTVL.

This chain uses TRBV29-1 with TRBJ2-2, with 7 bases that match TRBD1. The germline V gene has CDR1 SQVTM and CDR2 ANQGSEA. Unmatched junction bases numbered 6, after V lost 6 bases and J lost 2 bases. CDR3 length: 14 residues. CDR3 bases: TGCAGCGTCTCTAGACAGGGAAACACCGGGGAGCTGTTTTTT. This sequence encodes CSVSRQGNTGELFF.

In its sample, this clone was seen a few times. The rearrangement uses TRBV27 and TRBJ1-1; 10 nucleotides align to TRBD1. This CDR3 spans 14 amino acids. The trim removed 6 bases at V and 5 bases at J, leaving 6 bases unmatched. CDR1 is MNHEY, CDR2 SMNVEV, per germline (reference sequence). CDR3 sequence reads: CASRMGQGRTEAFF. The DNA for the CDR3 is TGTGCCAGCAGGATGGGACAGGGGAGAACTGAAGCTTTCTTT.

The chain has TRBV18 and TRBJ1-1; possible D gene TRBD1, 5 bases. V lost 5 bases to trimming and J lost 3 bases, with 13 bases between them. The CDR3 covers 14 residues. Germline assignment: CDR1 KGHSH and CDR2 LQKENI. The DNA for the CDR3 is TGTGCCAGCTCAAGTTTTACGGGGGACACTGAAGCTTTCTTT. Translated: CASSSFTGDTEAFF.

This clone was seen at least ten times. The CDR3 DNA reads TGCAGCGTTGGAGCGGAGACCCAGTACTTC. This encodes CSVGAETQYF. The genes are TRBV29-1 and TRBJ2-5; D is uncertain. Trimming left V 4 bases short and J 5 bases short, with 5 bases between. The V gene's germline CDR1 is SQVTM and CDR2 ANQGSEA. The CDR3 has 10 residues.

This rearrangement joins TRBV6-5 to TRBJ1-1; 8 bases align to TRBD1. The CDR3 has 14 amino acids. V shed 6 bases, J shed 1 base, and the junction held 4 bases outside the gene matches. Germline-derived CDR1 and CDR2 are MNHEY and SVGAGI. This chain's CDR3 is CASRSGTGNTEAFF. CDR3 DNA: TGTGCCAGCAGATCCGGGACAGGGAACACTGAAGCTTTCTTT.

This CDR3 reads CASTFRDRSVYEQYF. In DNA form, the CDR3 reads TGTGCCAGCACCTTCCGGGACAGGTCCGTCTACGAGCAGTACTTC. The J gene is TRBJ2-7, the V gene TRBV28, with 8 positions matching TRBD1. V shed 7 bases and J 3 bases; nucleotides not matched to a gene: 11. This CDR3 is built from 15 residues. Germline V CDR1 and CDR2: MDHEN, SYDVKM. Using reference TRBV28 and TRBJ2-7 for the parts outside the CDR3, the full variable domain is DVKVTQSSRYLVKRTGEKVFLECVQDMDHENMFWYRQDPGLGLRLIYFSYDVKMKEKGDIPEGYSVSREKKERFSLILESASTNQTSMYLCASTFRDRSVYEQYFGPGTRLTVT.

This clone was detected only a few times. The chain combines TRBV15 with TRBJ1-4; the match to TRBD1 covers 7 bases. This CDR3 region has 14 residues. The trim removed 3 bases at V and 7 bases at J, leaving 5 bases unmatched. Germline V gene sequence: CDR1 LNHNV, CDR2 YYDKDF (reference sequence). The CDR3 DNA sequence: TGTGCCACCAGCAGGAGGGACAGCCCTGAAAAACTGTTTTTT. Amino acid sequence: CATSRRDSPEKLFF.

There are a few counts of this clone. The chain uses TRBV14 and TRBJ2-1; D unresolved. Germline loops: CDR1 SGHDN, CDR2 FVKESK. This CDR3 comprises 14 residues. V was clipped by 4 bases and J by 6 bases, with 13 bases between them. CDR3 sequence: CASSPNGVINEQFF. The CDR3 DNA follows: TGTGCCAGCAGCCCGAACGGAGTGATCAATGAGCAGTTCTTC.

The rearrangement joins TRBV15 to TRBJ1-5; possibly TRBD1 for D (5 bases). Germline V gives CDR1 LNHNV, CDR2 YYDKDF (reference sequence). Between the trimmed V and J ends, which lost 0 bases and 7 bases, there was a span of 13 bases. This CDR3 region has 15 residues. In nucleotides, the CDR3 is TGTGCCACCAGCAGAGACAGGGTCTCAGGACAGCCCCAGCATTTT. Translating gives CATSRDRVSGQPQHF.

V and J are TRBV9 and TRBJ2-1, with 7 bases fitting TRBD1. The V segment lost 0 bases and the J segment 4 bases; nucleotides outside the gene matches: 4. Germline values: CDR1 SGDLS, CDR2 YYNGEE. This CDR3 spans 15 amino acids. The CDR3 sequence is CASSVVGQTYNEQFF. In nucleotides, the CDR3 is TGTGCCAGCAGCGTAGTGGGACAGACTTACAATGAGCAGTTCTTC. Full variable domain (remainder filled in from reference TRBV9 and TRBJ2-1): DSGVTQTPKHLITATGQRVTLRCSPRSGDLSVYWYQQSLDQGLQFLIQYYNGEERAKGNILERFSAQQFPDLHSELNLSSLELGDSALYFCASSVVGQTYNEQFFGPGTRLTVL.

This clone was counted a few times. The rearrangement joins TRBV30 to TRBJ2-5, with TRBD2 identical over 7 bases. V shed 1 base, J shed 5 bases, and the junction held 7 bases outside the gene matches. Per the germline V gene, CDR1 is GTSNPN and CDR2 is SVGIG (reference sequence). The CDR3 runs 14 residues. The CDR3, as DNA: TGTGCCTGGAGTGCATCGGGGGGATGGGAGACCCAGTACTTC. It encodes CAWSASGGWETQYF.

This clone has more than one count but fewer than ten. This rearrangement joins TRBV30 to TRBJ1-1; 9 nucleotides line up with TRBD1. After removal of 4 bases from V and 5 bases from J, the junction contained 5 bases not matched to a gene. Germline loops: CDR1 GTSNPN, CDR2 SVGIG (reference sequence). CDR3 length equals 13 residues. CDR3 DNA sequence: TGTGCCTGGATCGGGACAGGGTGGACTGAAGCTTTCTTT. As protein: CAWIGTGWTEAFF.

With regard to this clone: Other DNA sequences within the sample encode an identical CDR3. This chain connects TRBV7-2 to TRBJ2-1; D is uncertain. Germline V gene lookup returns CDR1 SGHTA and CDR2 FQGNSA. The CDR3 contains 12 residues. Trimming cost V 2 bases and J 7 bases, with 6 bases left between them. In DNA, the CDR3 is TGTGCCAGCAGCTTATATCGGAATGAGCAGTTCTTC. This encodes CASSLYRNEQFF.

The chain links TRBV7-9 to TRBJ1-1; TRBD1 matches at 7 bases. The CDR3 is made up of 14 amino acids. The junction had 8 bases not matched to a gene; V was cut back by 5 bases and J by 5 bases. Germline V gene data show CDR1 as SEHNR and CDR2 as FQNEAQ (reference sequence). The CDR3 sequence: CASSRSGGETEAFF. CDR3 nucleotide sequence: TGTGCCAGCAGCCGCTCAGGGGGAGAAACTGAAGCTTTCTTT.

In this sample, this clone turned up a few times. The genes are TRBV11-2 and TRBJ2-7; D might be TRBD1 (5 bases). This CDR3 is 16 amino acids long. Germline-derived CDR1 and CDR2 are SGHAT and FQNNGV. Trimming removed 5 bases from V and 3 bases from J, with 20 bases in between. The CDR3 bases are TGTGCCAGCAGCCGAAACCCGACGGACAACAACTACGAGCAGTACTTC. Translated: CASSRNPTDNNYEQYF.

CDR3 sequence: CASSVDHNYGYTF. CDR3 in DNA: TGTGCCAGCAGCGTAGATCATAACTATGGCTACACCTTC. The chain recombines TRBV9 with TRBJ1-2, with no clear D. Germline V gene lookup returns CDR1 SGDLS and CDR2 YYNGEE. The CDR3 spans 13 residues. Deletions cut 0 bases from V and 1 base from J, with 4 bases between.

This clone turned up a few times. The chain carries TRBV7-9 and TRBJ2-1; D uncertain. Trimming took off 5 bases at V and 12 bases at J, with 17 bases between the two ends. The germline CDR1 and CDR2 sequences are SEHNR and FQNEAQ (reference sequence). The CDR3 sequence is 13 residues long. Written as DNA, the CDR3 is TGTGCCAGCAGCCCCGCCCCCGGTTTCGTGCAGTTCTTC. Translated: CASSPAPGFVQFF.

This clone was seen just once. The rearrangement links TRBV29-1 to TRBJ2-7; D is ambiguous. This CDR3 spans 11 amino acids. Trimming shortened V by 4 bases and J by 0 bases, and 4 bases separated the two germline ends. Germline lookup yields CDR1 SQVTM and CDR2 ANQGSEA. CDR3 region: CSVGNSYEQYF. CDR3 bases: TGCAGCGTTGGTAACTCCTACGAGCAGTACTTC.